One sample yielded the 17 T cell receptor beta chains listed below, sequenced in a study of regulatory T cells in long-lasting Graves disease (dated by TCRdb to the early 2020s). Reading the label with the study, this specimen's time point is: persistent/refractory GD, antithyroid drugs over 5 years with positive TRAb. For both TCR sequencing and RNA sequencing, RNA was extracted from PBMCs using TRIzol. Library method: multiplex PCR. The listed sequencing device is Illumina HiSeq 4000. TCR beta libraries were built with iRepertoire HTBI primers and Arm-PCR amplification of CDR3 regions. TCRdb passed the public sequencing reads through fastp at Q25 and MiXCR, retaining productive beta sequences. Each entry is one CDR3 protein sequence, shown with its most common DNA and genes. This sample lists 430,000 or so distinct CDR3 sequences; about 21% were detected once. The biggest ten clones account for approximately 14% of the sample.

This specimen consisted of peripheral blood mononuclear cells (PBMCs), obtained when the disease was refractory, from a patient treated with antithyroid drugs. The source of these receptors is a female donor with Graves disease.

The V and J genes are TRBV7-2 and TRBJ1-2; the D gene is possibly TRBD1 (6 bases). Trimming removed 5 bases from V and 6 bases from J, with 7 bases in between. CDR3 length: 11 amino acids. Germline V lookup: CDR1 SGHTA, CDR2 FQGNSA. CDR3 bases: TGTGCCAGCAGCCGACAGGATGGCTACACCTTC. Protein: CASSRQDGYTF.

The chain uses TRBV5-4 and TRBJ2-2; D may be TRBD2 (6 bases). Germline V lookup: CDR1 SGHNT, CDR2 YYREEE (reference sequence). The length of the CDR3 is 14 residues. V lost 3 bases and J lost 6, with 12 bases in between. The DNA of the CDR3 is TGTGCCAGCAGCTCAATTGGCGGGGCCGGGGAGCTGTTTTTT. It codes for CASSSIGGAGELFF.

In its sample, this clonotype was seen many times. The chain carries TRBV27 and TRBJ1-2; unclear D gene. The CDR3 spans 15 residues. Trimming took 6 bases from V and 5 from J, leaving 19 bases between them. Germline lookup yields CDR1 MNHEY and CDR2 SMNVEV (reference sequence). The CDR3 reads CASSPPGRHWYGYTF. The CDR3 bases are TGTGCCAGCAGCCCCCCCGGACGGCATTGGTATGGCTACACCTTC.

This clonotype was observed many times. This CDR3 is CASSLQGSETQYF. CDR3 bases: TGTGCCAGCAGTTTACAGGGAAGCGAGACCCAGTACTTC. The rearrangement links TRBV28 to TRBJ2-5; D might be TRBD1 (5 bases). V gave up 2 bases and J gave up 5 bases, with 9 bases separating them. Looked up from germline, CDR1 is MDHEN and CDR2 is SYDVKM. The CDR3 loop spans 13 amino acids.

A few counts support this clonotype. This chain connects TRBV5-1 to TRBJ1-2, with D possibly TRBD1 on 5 matching bases. CDR1 SGHRS and CDR2 YFSETQ come from the germline V gene. The CDR3 covers 13 residues. The V end was cut by 0 bases, the J end by 5 bases, with 8 bases between. CDR3 DNA sequence: TGCGCCAGCAGCTTGGCCGGGACTTATGGCTACACCTTC. Its translation: CASSLAGTYGYTF.

This sequence joins TRBV11-2 and TRBJ2-2, with TRBD1 identical over 9 bases. CDR3 size: 15 residues. The junction had 5 bases not matched to a gene; V was cut back by 4 bases and J by 5 bases. Germline-derived CDR1 and CDR2 are SGHAT and FQNNGV. The DNA for the CDR3 is TGTGCCAGCAGCTCCTACAGGGGGCGAACCGGGGAGCTGTTTTTT. It specifies CASSSYRGRTGELFF.

The chain employs TRBV9 and TRBJ2-2; D uncertain. Germline CDR1 and CDR2: SGDLS and YYNGEE. The length of the CDR3 is 14 residues. V lost 0 bases and J 6 bases, leaving 9 bases between the germline ends. This CDR3 is CASSVATLAGELFF. The CDR3 DNA reads TGTGCCAGCAGCGTAGCTACTTTGGCCGGGGAGCTGTTTTTT. Full variable domain (missing parts from reference TRBV9 and TRBJ2-2): DSGVTQTPKHLITATGQRVTLRCSPRSGDLSVYWYQQSLDQGLQFLIQYYNGEERAKGNILERFSAQQFPDLHSELNLSSLELGDSALYFCASSVATLAGELFFGEGSRLTVL.

This clonotype came up many times. V and J are TRBV5-1 and TRBJ1-6, with 8 bases lining up with TRBD1. Germline-derived CDR1 and CDR2 are SGHRS and YFSETQ. V trimming: 0 bases; J trimming: 7 bases; junction bases outside the gene matches: 3. The CDR3 consists of 15 residues. CDR3 DNA sequence: TGCGCCAGCAGCTTGGGGACAGGGAGGAATTCACCCCTCCACTTT. It yields the protein CASSLGTGRNSPLHF. Full variable domain (outside the CDR3, taken from reference TRBV5-1 and TRBJ1-6): KAGVTQTPRYLIKTRGQQVTLSCSPISGHRSVSWYQQTPGQGLQFLFEYFSETQRNKGNFPGRFSGRQFSNSRSEMNVSTLELGDSALYLCASSLGTGRNSPLHFGNGTRLTVT.

This clonotype came up a few times. V usage is TRBV20-1 and J usage is TRBJ2-5, with D tentatively TRBD2 (5 bases). The CDR3 runs to 14 residues. Germline CDR1 DFQATT, CDR2 SNEGSKA (reference sequence). V was pared by 6 bases and J by 1 base, with 15 bases between. This CDR3 reads CSARRRTRQETQYF. DNA of the CDR3: TGCAGTGCCCGCAGGAGGACCCGCCAAGAGACCCAGTACTTC.

As for this clonotype: A much more abundant neighbour one base away suggests this may be a read error. The chain's CDR3 is CASSPCPGRENNEQFF. The DNA of the CDR3 is TGTGCCAGCAGTCCATGCCCGGGACGCGAAAACAATGAGCAGTTCTTC. V is TRBV12-3 or TRBV12-4 and J is TRBJ2-1, with D possibly called TRBD1 or TRBD2 (5 bases each). Deletions cut 5 bases from V and 5 bases from J, with 19 bases between. The CDR3 has 16 amino acids.

This clonotype was counted a few times. V is TRBV20-1 and J is TRBJ2-7; no clear D gene. CDR3 size: 14 residues. The germline V gene encodes CDR1 DFQATT and CDR2 SNEGSKA (reference sequence). Trimming shortened V by 7 bases and J by 3 bases, and 19 bases separated the two germline ends. CDR3 loop: CSVMNRNPFYEQYF. CDR3 nucleotides: TGCAGTGTTATGAACAGAAATCCGTTCTACGAGCAGTACTTC.

The chain joins TRBV9 to TRBJ1-3; tentatively, D is TRBD1 (6 bases). Germline V gene lookup returns CDR1 SGDLS and CDR2 YYNGEE. This CDR3 is built from 16 residues. Trimming shortened V by 1 base and J by 0 bases, and 11 bases separated the two germline ends. For the CDR3, the DNA is TGTGCCAGCAGCGTACAGGACAGCTACTCTGGAAACACCATATATTTT. It yields the protein CASSVQDSYSGNTIYF.

CDR3 region: CASSLAGALGQETQYF. In nucleotides, the CDR3 is TGTGCCAGCAGCTTAGCGGGGGCGTTAGGACAAGAGACCCAGTACTTC. This chain connects TRBV7-7 to TRBJ2-5; D might be TRBD1 (6 bases). V lost 0 bases, J lost 2 bases, and 13 bases lay in between. The CDR3 totals 16 residues. Germline-derived CDR1 and CDR2 are SSHAT and FNYEAQ (reference sequence).

The chain joins TRBV27 to TRBJ2-1; D may be TRBD2 (5 bases). The CDR3 totals 14 residues. V was trimmed by 0 bases and J by 6 bases, leaving 9 bases between them. The germline CDR1 and CDR2 sequences are MNHEY and SMNVEV (reference sequence). CDR3 nucleotide sequence: TGTGCCAGCAGTTTATCGATCGGGGTCAATGAGCAGTTCTTC. Translated: CASSLSIGVNEQFF.

The chain recombines TRBV15 with TRBJ2-5; D perhaps matches TRBD1 (7 bases). This CDR3 is 15 amino acids long. CDR1 is LNHNV, CDR2 YYDKDF, per germline (reference sequence). Trimming shortened V by 0 bases and J by 2 bases, and 10 bases separated the two germline ends. The CDR3 DNA is TGTGCCACCAGCAGAGATGCGGGACAGCAAGAGACCCAGTACTTC. It encodes CATSRDAGQQETQYF.

This clonotype was counted many times. The V call is TRBV29-1, the J call TRBJ1-2, with D possibly matching TRBD1 (5 bases). The CDR3 extends over 13 amino acids. V lost 4 bases to trimming and J lost 2 bases, with 11 bases between them. Germline V gene sequence: CDR1 SQVTM, CDR2 ANQGSEA. The CDR3: CSVASGANYGYTF. In DNA form, the CDR3 reads TGCAGCGTTGCGTCCGGGGCCAACTATGGCTACACCTTC.

This clonotype was counted between two and nine times. The chain is built from TRBV5-1 and TRBJ2-7, with TRBD1 matching 10 bases. Germline loops: CDR1 SGHRS, CDR2 YFSETQ. The CDR3 consists of 16 residues. The V segment lost 3 bases and the J segment 3 bases; nucleotides outside the gene matches: 9. The CDR3, as DNA: TGCGCCAGCAGCTCACACCCGGACAGGGGGATCTACGAGCAGTACTTC. Its translation: CASSSHPDRGIYEQYF.